Listed here is a single T cell receptor beta chain. At least ten counts were recorded for this clonotype. Its antigen is unknown. Base qualities were left out, and no much larger clone turns up one base away. CDR3 length: 12 amino acids, cysteine to phenylalanine. The sequence is cut down to CDR3 DNA, 36 bases in frame from base 1. Sequences GTSNPN (CDR1) and SVGIG (CDR2) are obtained from the germline V gene (reference sequence). V is cut back by 4 bases and J by 6 bases, with 3 bases in the junction unmatched. This entry comes from a study of type 1 and type 2 diabetes patients (dated by TCRdb to about 2016). Context from the whole study: Recruited in China, the cohort was made up of nine type 1 diabetes patients, four type 2 diabetes patients and roughly 6 nondiabetic controls. Throughout the study, CD4 or CD8 MicroBeads on MACS columns were used to positively select CD4+ and CD8+ T cells from PBMCs. A total of 15 million to 20 million paired-end reads were generated across the whole study. TCRbeta repertoires were profiled by high-throughput sequencing in the study to compare type 1 diabetes, type 2 diabetes and nondiabetic individuals. Type 2 diabetes patients were used as a disease comparison group for the type 1 diabetes patients. Comparing approximately 19-cycle and 25-cycle amplification showed similar V gene usage, suggesting similar primer efficiencies and random PCR bias. Paired-end sequencing of TCRbeta libraries was performed on Illumina HiSeq 2000 or MiSeq instruments. Overall study results and their limits: Only a limited number of T2D and control samples were sequenced, so some T1D-only HECs might also appear in more T2D or control samples. Type 2 diabetes and control samples had highly correlated V and J gene usage patterns, with an average between-sample correlation of approximately 0.97. Age and gender were not matched between study groups, possibly biasing interpretation. Type 2 diabetes repertoires showed high diversity, significantly greater than type 1 diabetes repertoires in both CD4+ and CD8+ T cells. Few highly-expanded CD4+ clones, median one, were found in type 2 diabetes patients, accounting for a median 3.9% of reads.

The instrument given in TCRdb is Illumina MiSeq. Genomic DNA from sorted T cell subsets served as template for TCRbeta CDR3 amplification. The TCRbeta CDR3 region was amplified by multiplex PCR using 30 forward and 13 reverse primers. PCR products were purified with AMPure XP beads, after which indices and adaptors were added in a second 25-cycle PCR. Before sequencing, libraries were gel-purified with the QIAquick Gel Extraction Kit. Under the source paper's analysis protocol: FLASH was used to merge paired-end reads, and IgBLAST was used to align the merged reads to IMGT V, D and J germline references. After reads whose alignment identity to germline references fell below 70% were discarded, about 12 million reads remained study-wide. Following IMGT definitions, CDR3 boundaries, reading frame and productivity were assigned. Clones at or above 1% of reads were defined as highly-expanded clones, and diversity was measured by normalized Shannon entropy. Unpaired two-tailed t-tests were used to test for differences in Shannon entropy between groups. Starting from the raw public reads, TCRdb applied fastp trimming at Q25, assembled clones with MiXCR and retained in-frame beta chains. One record per CDR3 amino acid sequence lists the most common genes and DNA. It is TCRdb's table, rather than the study itself, that gives the V and J calls and clone size. The sample table contains 280,000 or so distinct CDR3 sequences; only one count was recorded for roughly 44% of them. The ten largest make up approximately 13% of the sample.

Every diabetic patient fulfilled standard classification criteria for type 1 or type 2 diabetes, and glucose and C-peptide were measured using WHO-recommended methods. Donors were excluded if they had other autoimmune diseases or infections within the previous four weeks. About 9.4 milliliters of peripheral blood were drawn from each participant. LymphoPrep density separation was used to isolate PBMCs. Sequencing was performed on peripheral blood mononuclear cells (PBMCs). This receptor chain uses TRBV30 and TRBJ1-2, with 9 bases aligning to TRBD1. The clonotype comes from a man younger than 30 with type 2 diabetes. The bases read TGTGCCTGGACAACAGGGGGCGATGGCTACACCTTC. This codes for CAWTTGGDGYTF.